The 25 T cell receptor beta chains in this list originate from one sample, sequenced in a study of blood T cell repertoires in COVID-19. Sequencing used immunoSEQ multiplex PCR; TCRdb keeps in-frame clones, though not all of them. The sample consists of 20,000 to 25,000 clones, nearly 90% of them appearing once. The source material was peripheral blood. The receptors derive from a human donor with active COVID-19. The donor label of this sample is uncertain.

This sequence joins TRBV7-2 and TRBJ2-5; the match to TRBD2 covers 8 bases. This CDR3 has 13 residues. CDR1 is SGHTA, CDR2 FQGNSA, per germline. V lost 5 bases, J lost 2 bases, and 1 base stayed unmatched. The CDR3 spells CASSTSGQETQYF. CDR3 coding DNA: TGTGCCAGCAGCACTAGCGGACAAGAGACCCAGTACTTC.

The chain uses TRBV7-9 and TRBJ2-7; D possibly corresponds to TRBD2 (6 bases). The germline V and J ends were trimmed by 5 bases and 2 bases, with 22 bases remaining between them. The CDR3 has 17 residues. Per germline, CDR1 SEHNR and CDR2 FQNEAQ (reference sequence). CDR3 coding DNA: TGTGCCAGCAGCCGTCAGACTAGTCGAGACCTCCCCTACGAGCAGTACTTC. Its translation is CASSRQTSRDLPYEQYF. The full variable domain, completed using reference TRBV7-9 and TRBJ2-7, is DTGVSQNPRHKITKRGQNVTFRCDPISEHNRLYWYRQTLGQGPEFLTYFQNEAQLEKSRLLSDRFSAERPKGSFSTLEIQRTEQGDSAMYLCASSRQTSRDLPYEQYFGPGTRLTVT.

Here the CDR3 DNA reads TGTGCCAGCAGTTTCCCGGACAGGGGCCATTCACCCCTCCACTTT. This gives the protein CASSFPDRGHSPLHF. The V call is TRBV28, the J call TRBJ1-6; TRBD1 matches 9 bases. The V segment lost 3 bases and the J segment 8 bases; nucleotides outside the gene matches: 5. CDR3 size: 15 residues. CDR1 is MDHEN and CDR2 is SYDVKM in the germline V gene.

This clone was recorded only once. CDR3 region: CASSSPDRAAYEQYF. The CDR3 DNA is TGTGCCAGCAGTTCTCCGGACAGGGCTGCCTACGAGCAGTACTTC. The J gene is TRBJ2-7, the V gene TRBV6-2 or TRBV6-3; TRBD1 agrees at 8 bases. V dropped 4 bases and J dropped 2; count of bases not matched to a gene: 7. Per germline, CDR1 MNHEY and CDR2 SVGEGT. CDR3 size: 15 residues.

The chain combines TRBV6-6 with TRBJ1-1; no clear D gene. The germline CDR1 and CDR2 sequences are MNHNY and SVGAGI (reference sequence). Trimming pared 3 bases from V and 0 bases from J, leaving 8 bases between. The CDR3 runs to 14 residues. The CDR3 protein is CASSYPEMNTEAFF. DNA of the CDR3: TGTGCCAGCAGTTATCCGGAGATGAACACTGAAGCTTTCTTT.

The rearrangement links TRBV7-9 to TRBJ2-1; D not resolved. The CDR3 totals 12 residues. Germline CDR1 and CDR2: SEHNR and FQNEAQ (reference sequence). Deletions cut 5 bases from V and 0 bases from J, with 2 bases between. In nucleotides, the CDR3 is TGTGCCAGCAGCCTCTCCTACAATGAGCAGTTCTTC. It codes for CASSLSYNEQFF.

This rearrangement joins TRBV3-1 (or the pseudogene TRBV3-2) to TRBJ1-6, with 10 bases identical to TRBD1. The CDR3 extends over 15 amino acids. V lost 6 bases, J lost 7 bases, and 6 bases stayed unmatched. Germline lookup yields CDR1 LGHDT and CDR2 YNNKEL (reference sequence). CDR3 DNA: TGTGCCAGCAGTCCCCCGGGACAGGGGAATTCACCCCTCCACTTT. Its translation is CASSPPGQGNSPLHF.

The chain is built from TRBV6-5 and TRBJ2-7; TRBD1 agrees at 8 bases. Trimming at V came to 5 bases and at J to 3 bases, leaving 3 bases not matched to a gene. CDR3 length equals 13 residues. The germline gives CDR1 MNHEY, CDR2 SVGAGI. The CDR3 coding sequence is TGTGCCAGCAGTACAGGGGGAGGCTACGAGCAGTACTTC. Its translation is CASSTGGGYEQYF.

The CDR3, as DNA: TGTGCCAGCAGCTTAGAGAGACACCCTGGGGAGCAGTACTTC. Translated, it gives CASSLERHPGEQYF. The J gene is TRBJ2-7, the V gene TRBV7-2; no clear D gene. V was shortened by 1 base and J by 7 bases, with 14 bases between the two germline ends. CDR1 SGHTA and CDR2 FQGNSA come from the germline V gene. The CDR3 extends over 14 amino acids.

The V and J genes are TRBV9 and TRBJ2-1; 11 bases are a match to TRBD2. The junction had 7 bases not matched to a gene; V was cut back by 0 bases and J by 8 bases. The length of the CDR3 is 16 residues. Germline V gives CDR1 SGDLS, CDR2 YYNGEE. The CDR3 nucleotides are TGTGCCAGCAGCGTAGCCCTAGCGGGGGGCCAGTATGAGCAGTTCTTC. This encodes CASSVALAGGQYEQFF.

The chain couples TRBV6-5 to TRBJ2-6; 8 bases align to TRBD1. Trimming removed 6 bases from V and 0 bases from J; junction bases left unmatched: 1. CDR3 length equals 15 residues. CDR1 MNHEY and CDR2 SVGAGI come from the germline V gene. The CDR3 region has the DNA TGTGCCAGCAGGACAGGGGCCTCTGGGGCCAACGTCCTGACTTTC. Protein sequence: CASRTGASGANVLTF.

The chain combines TRBV28 with TRBJ1-1, with no clear D. The germline V gene encodes CDR1 MDHEN and CDR2 SYDVKM. The CDR3 runs to 13 residues. V was trimmed by 9 bases and J by 0 bases, leaving 11 bases between them. The CDR3 DNA is TGTGCCAGTACCAGTCACATGAACACTGAAGCTTTCTTT. It translates to CASTSHMNTEAFF.

The chain has TRBV7-9 and TRBJ1-2; D is ambiguous. The ends were cut back, 3 bases at V and 8 bases at J, with 7 bases in the middle. Looked up from germline, CDR1 is SEHNR and CDR2 is FQNEAQ (reference sequence). The CDR3 covers 11 residues. This CDR3 is CASSFGGGYTF. In DNA, the CDR3 is TGTGCCAGCAGCTTTGGCGGGGGCTACACCTTC.

The chain employs TRBV5-1 and TRBJ1-1; TRBD1 agrees at 7 bases. This CDR3 comprises 14 residues. CDR1 is SGHRS and CDR2 is YFSETQ in the germline V gene. Germline trimming cut 0 bases from V and 5 bases from J; bases unmatched to any gene: 4. The CDR3 coding sequence is TGCGCCAGCAGCTTGGATCCAGGGGGGACTGAAGCTTTCTTT. It yields the protein CASSLDPGGTEAFF.

This sequence joins TRBV27 and TRBJ1-2, with a possible D match to TRBD1 (6 bases). Germline V gene lookup returns CDR1 MNHEY and CDR2 SMNVEV (reference sequence). This CDR3 has 14 amino acids. The ends were cut back, 3 bases at V and 0 bases at J, with 8 bases in the middle. CDR3 coding DNA: TGTGCCAGCAGTTTGACAGGAACTAACTATGGCTACACCTTC. Protein product: CASSLTGTNYGYTF.

The rearrangement uses TRBV18 and TRBJ2-5; the D gene is possibly TRBD1 (6 bases). Germline loops: CDR1 KGHSH, CDR2 LQKENI. V was clipped by 3 bases and J by 5 bases, with 16 bases between them. This CDR3 region has 15 residues. The CDR3 protein is CASSPTGQGPETQYF. The CDR3 region has the DNA TGTGCCAGCTCACCGACAGGCCAGGGCCCGGAGACCCAGTACTTC. The complete variable domain, with remaining parts taken from reference TRBV18 and TRBJ2-5, reads NAGVMQNPRHLVRRRGQEARLRCSPMKGHSHVYWYRQLPEEGLKFMVYLQKENIIDESGMPKERFSAEFPKEGPSILRIQQVVRGDSAAYFCASSPTGQGPETQYFGPGTRLLVL.

The chain links TRBV27 to TRBJ2-2; tentative D call: TRBD2 (6 bases). The CDR3 has 14 amino acids. The germline V and J ends were trimmed by 6 bases and 3 bases, with 11 bases remaining between them. CDR1 and CDR2 (germline): MNHEY, SMNVEV (reference sequence). The CDR3 DNA is TGTGCCAGCAGCCGCGGGACTGACACCGGGGAGCTGTTTTTT. Amino acid sequence: CASSRGTDTGELFF.

The CDR3 nucleotides read TGTGCCAGCAGCCAAGACATCGGGGTCCGGCCTCGAGATACGCAGTATTTT. It translates to CASSQDIGVRPRDTQYF. This chain connects TRBV4-2 to TRBJ2-3, with D possibly TRBD2 on 5 matching bases. Between the trimmed V and J ends, which lost 0 bases and 5 bases, there was a span of 18 bases. The CDR3 length is 17 residues. The germline CDR1 and CDR2 sequences are LGHNA and YNFKEQ.

The table lists this clone with a count of one. The V gene is TRBV20-1, the J gene TRBJ2-7; 9 bases are shared with TRBD2. Germline CDR1 is DFQATT and CDR2 is SNEGSKA (reference sequence). There are 15 residues in the CDR3. After removal of 3 bases from V and 0 bases from J, the junction contained 6 bases not matched to a gene. The CDR3 nucleotides are TGCAGTGCTAGTCTTCCGCGGGGGGGCTCCTACGAGCAGTACTTC. This sequence encodes CSASLPRGGSYEQYF.

The rearrangement joins TRBV27 to TRBJ2-7, with a tentative D call TRBD2 (5 bases). The CDR3 spans 15 residues. Trimming stripped 6 bases from V and 7 bases from J, with 22 bases between. The V gene's germline CDR1 is MNHEY and CDR2 SMNVEV (reference sequence). In nucleotides, the CDR3 is TGTGCCAGCAGCATCGGTCTGCGGACCTGGGAGGAGCAGTACTTC. Protein: CASSIGLRTWEEQYF.

The count of this clone is one. The rearrangement joins TRBV5-6 to TRBJ2-4; 11 bases agree with TRBD1. The CDR3 has 18 amino acids. Germline V CDR1 and CDR2: SGHDT, YYEEEE. With V trimmed by 1 base and J by 0 bases, 6 bases remained unmatched. CDR3 amino acids: CASSLWGQGGQAKNIQYF. The CDR3 region has the DNA TGTGCCAGCAGCTTGTGGGGACAGGGGGGCCAAGCCAAAAACATTCAGTACTTC. Full variable domain (rest looked up from reference TRBV5-6 and TRBJ2-4): DAGVTQSPTHLIKTRGQQVTLRCSPKSGHDTVSWYQQALGQGPQFIFQYYEEEERQRGNFPDRFSGHQFPNYSSELNVNALLLGDSALYLCASSLWGQGGQAKNIQYFGAGTRLSVL.

This clone is a singleton in its sample. The junction departs from germline at one end; a sequencing error may be responsible. The chain uses TRBV7-7 and TRBJ2-5; 12 bases map to TRBD2. Germline V gene data show CDR1 as SSHAT and CDR2 as FNYEAQ (reference sequence). CDR3 length: 18 amino acids. The CDR3: CASSLRAGASGGAETQYF. Written as DNA, the CDR3 is TGTGCTAGCAGCTTACGCGCCGGGGCTAGCGGGGGGGCAGAGACCCAGTACTTC.

This sequence joins TRBV10-3 and TRBJ2-1, with 9 bases matching TRBD1. CDR1 and CDR2 from the germline V gene are ENHRY and SYGVKD. The ends lost 2 bases at V and 3 bases at J; junction bases unmatched: 5. The CDR3 contains 16 residues. CDR3 in amino acids: CAISEPTGGFYNEQFF. The CDR3 DNA is TGTGCCATCAGTGAGCCTACAGGGGGCTTCTACAATGAGCAGTTCTTC.

The V gene is TRBV5-6, the J gene TRBJ2-7; TRBD2 aligns across 7 bases. Unmatched junction bases numbered 8, after V lost 0 bases and J lost 5 bases. This CDR3 is built from 15 residues. Germline CDR1 reads SGHDT; CDR2 reads YYEEEE. The CDR3 bases are TGTGCCAGCAGCTTGGCCTGGGGGGGGAGGCACGAGCAGTACTTC. It is translated as CASSLAWGGRHEQYF.

The chain couples TRBV19 to TRBJ2-1; TRBD1 aligns across 10 bases. CDR3 length equals 17 residues. From germline, CDR1 is LNHDA and CDR2 SQIVND (reference sequence). Losses at the gene ends were 1 base for V and 4 bases for J; bases not matched to a gene: 7. Written as DNA, the CDR3 is TGTGCCAGTAGTATAGTGGGCCAGGGACAGGGGTACAATGAGCAGTTCTTC. Its translation is CASSIVGQGQGYNEQFF.